This TCR beta chain was observed in a study of blood T cells in healthy people across ages. Overall study: There was about one barcoded beta molecule captured by template switching per two T cells. Notes on the study in general: Older individuals had lower TCR beta diversity per million T cells (the decline was roughly linear).

Total RNA extraction produced at least 5 micrograms (per sample) for the study. Next came a second PCR, run for about 7 to 12 cycles, which used a sample-barcoded 5' primer along with a J-beta primer mix. A template-switch adaptor containing 12 random nucleotides labeled each cDNA molecule. MiXCR, run by TCRdb on the 5' RACE reads, gives a single entry per CDR3 protein. The repertoire holds fewer than 750,000 distinct CDR3 sequences, about 50% seen once, with about 13% in the top ten. On this clonotype: The target antigen is unknown.

The CDR3 is 18 amino acids. Germline CDR1 and CDR2: DFQATT and SNEGSKA (reference sequence). The V gene end was trimmed by 0 bases and the J gene end by 8 bases; junction bases not matched to a gene: 16. The origin of this receptor is a woman of 80 years or more in good health. The sequencing sample was made of blood. The chain links TRBV20-1 to TRBJ2-1, with 10 bases identical to TRBD2. The CDR3 sequence: CSARDSEAGGNRDYEQFF. The CDR3 DNA reads TGCAGTGCTAGAGATTCTGAAGCGGGAGGGAATCGTGACTATGAGCAGTTCTTC.